The 23 T cell receptor beta chains reported below all come from one sample, sequenced in a study of blood T cell repertoires in COVID-19. TCRdb's table, derived via immunoSEQ multiplex PCR, lists solely in-frame clones and lacks some. This sample has around 250,000 clones; approximately 86% occur once, and the top ten carry roughly 8.5%. Input material: peripheral blood. Receptor source: a man aged 40-55 years with active or convalescent COVID-19.

J is TRBJ1-6 and V is TRBV9, with D possibly matching TRBD1 (6 bases). Germline CDR1 and CDR2: SGDLS and YYNGEE. The CDR3 extends over 15 amino acids. Trimming removed 5 bases at V and 5 bases at J, with 14 bases between. The CDR3 DNA is TGTGCCAGCAGGAACAGGGTGTGTGATAATTCACCCCTCCACTTT. Translation: CASRNRVCDNSPLHF.

V is TRBV6-5 and J is TRBJ1-4; TRBD1 matches at 9 bases. Germline assignment: CDR1 MNHEY and CDR2 SVGAGI. The CDR3 runs to 14 residues. With 6 bases clipped from V and 10 bases from J, the junction kept 9 bases outside the gene matches. The CDR3, as DNA: TGTGCCAGCAGCCTGAACAGGGGGCAGGGAAAACTGTTTTTT. Its protein product is CASSLNRGQGKLFF.

This chain links TRBV3-1 (or the pseudogene TRBV3-2) with TRBJ2-5; 11 bases map to TRBD2. This CDR3 is 16 amino acids long. With V trimmed by 0 bases and J by 4 bases, 4 bases remained unmatched. The V gene's germline CDR1 is LGHDT and CDR2 YNNKEL (reference sequence). DNA for the CDR3: TGTGCCAGCAGCCAAGATAGTCTAGCGGGAGGAGAGACCCAGTACTTC. Translation gives CASSQDSLAGGETQYF.

This clone has a single count. The chain couples TRBV18 to TRBJ2-1; D is possibly TRBD2 (6 bases). This CDR3 comprises 13 residues. Germline values: CDR1 KGHSH, CDR2 LQKENI. V lost 6 bases, J lost 10 bases, and 16 bases lay in between. The CDR3 here is CASSPNRGGEQFF. The CDR3, as DNA: TGTGCCAGCTCCCCTAACCGGGGAGGAGAGCAGTTCTTC.

The chain couples TRBV6-1 to TRBJ2-1, with 8 bases identical to TRBD2. The V and J ends lost 2 bases and 2 bases, in that order; junction bases with no gene match: 5. The CDR3 loop spans 16 amino acids. Looked up from germline, CDR1 is MNHNS and CDR2 is SASEGT. DNA for the CDR3: TGTGCCAGCAGTGAAACCCGGGGGGGTCCCTACAATGAGCAGTTCTTC. The encoded protein is CASSETRGGPYNEQFF.

This clone occurred once. The CDR3 reads CASSHPGTGPSPLHF. The CDR3 DNA follows: TGCGCCAGCAGCCACCCCGGGACAGGGCCCTCACCCCTCCACTTT. The chain has TRBV5-1 and TRBJ1-6; TRBD1 matches at 9 bases. The CDR3 runs 15 residues. The V and J ends lost 4 bases and 10 bases, in that order; junction bases with no gene match: 9. From germline, CDR1 is SGHRS and CDR2 YFSETQ.

The chain couples TRBV6-6 to TRBJ2-5; D uncertain. The CDR3 loop spans 14 amino acids. The V gene lost 7 bases and the J gene lost 4 bases, with 16 bases spanning the gap. Germline V lookup: CDR1 MNHNY, CDR2 SVGAGI (reference sequence). CDR3 DNA: TGTGCCAGCACCCCCAGAGAGAGAGGAGAGACCCAGTACTTC. This translates into CASTPRERGETQYF.

The chain links TRBV27 to TRBJ1-5; D is undetermined. The V end lost 6 bases, the J end lost 4 bases, and 7 bases lay between the germline ends. The CDR3 covers 12 residues. CDR1 is MNHEY and CDR2 is SMNVEV in the germline V gene (reference sequence). Written as DNA, the CDR3 is TGTGCCAGCAGCAACTTTAATCAGCCCCAGCATTTT. Translated: CASSNFNQPQHF.

The chain uses TRBV24-1 and TRBJ1-2, with 8 bases identical to TRBD1. From germline, CDR1 is KGHDR and CDR2 SFDVKD. The CDR3 totals 15 residues. V dropped 3 bases and J dropped 3; count of bases not matched to a gene: 5. This CDR3 is CATSDDRTGYYGYTF. CDR3 bases: TGTGCCACCAGTGATGACCGGACAGGGTACTATGGCTACACCTTC.

The rearrangement uses TRBV4-2 and TRBJ1-2, with a possible D match to TRBD1 (6 bases). The CDR3 totals 15 residues. V dropped 3 bases and J dropped 5 bases, with 16 bases sitting between them. The germline gives CDR1 LGHNA, CDR2 YNFKEQ. The CDR3, as DNA: TGTGCCAGCAGCCACGTGGGGGAGGGGGATTATGGCTACACCTTC. Protein sequence: CASSHVGEGDYGYTF.

The chain uses TRBV6-5 and TRBJ1-2; the D gene is possibly TRBD1 (5 bases). The germline V gene has CDR1 MNHEY and CDR2 SVGAGI. V dropped 6 bases and J dropped 3 bases, with 11 bases sitting between them. The CDR3 totals 13 residues. The CDR3 loop is CASSPDRDYGYTF. The CDR3 bases are TGTGCCAGCAGCCCCGACAGAGACTATGGCTACACCTTC.

V and J are TRBV4-2 and TRBJ2-1, with TRBD2 matching over 9 bases. The J segment lost 4 bases and the V segment lost 1 base, leaving 2 bases of the junction unmatched. The CDR3 runs 15 residues. Germline CDR1 reads LGHNA; CDR2 reads YNFKEQ. The CDR3 loop is CASSQGTSVYNEQFF. DNA of the CDR3: TGTGCCAGCAGCCAAGGGACTAGCGTTTACAATGAGCAGTTCTTC.

This clone was counted once. The J gene is TRBJ2-3, the V gene TRBV24-1; 16 nucleotides agree with TRBD2. This CDR3 spans 17 amino acids. CDR1 KGHDR and CDR2 SFDVKD come from the germline V gene. V was pared by 5 bases and J by 5 bases, with 6 bases of the junction left unmatched. CDR3 bases: TGTGCCACCAGTGTGGGGACTAGCGGGGGGGTGAGAGATACGCAGTATTTT. Translating it yields CATSVGTSGGVRDTQYF.

This clone came up a few times. This chain connects TRBV9 to TRBJ1-5; 8 bases match TRBD1. CDR3 size: 17 residues. Trimming took 3 bases from V and 9 from J; bases not matched to a gene: 17. CDR1 and CDR2 (germline): SGDLS, YYNGEE. CDR3 sequence reads: CASSDPPGQELGGPQHF. The CDR3 DNA follows: TGTGCCAGCAGCGACCCTCCGGGACAGGAGCTGGGGGGGCCCCAGCATTTT.

The chain has TRBV5-1 and TRBJ2-1; 8 positions agree with TRBD1. This CDR3 has 14 amino acids. Germline CDR1 is SGHRS and CDR2 is YFSETQ. Trimming at V came to 2 bases and at J to 8 bases, leaving 6 bases not matched to a gene. CDR3 loop: CASSFETGAHEQFF. Here the CDR3 DNA reads TGCGCCAGCAGCTTCGAGACAGGGGCGCATGAGCAGTTCTTC. Filled out from reference TRBV5-1 and TRBJ2-1, the complete variable domain reads KAGVTQTPRYLIKTRGQQVTLSCSPISGHRSVSWYQQTPGQGLQFLFEYFSETQRNKGNFPGRFSGRQFSNSRSEMNVSTLELGDSALYLCASSFETGAHEQFFGPGTRLTVL.

This clone was seen just once. V gene TRBV2 combines with J gene TRBJ2-1, with 11 bases that match TRBD1. J lost 15 bases, V lost 6 bases, and 13 bases had no gene match. The CDR3 is made up of 14 amino acids. The germline gives CDR1 SNHLY, CDR2 FYNNEI. The CDR3 nucleotides read TGTGCCAGCAGACCCCGGACAGGGGGCGGCTCAGGGTTCTTC. Protein product: CASRPRTGGGSGFF. The full variable domain, its missing parts supplied by reference TRBV2 and TRBJ2-1, is EPEVTQTPSHQVTQMGQEVILRCVPISNHLYFYWYRQILGQKVEFLVSFYNNEISEKSEIFDDQFSVERPDGSNFTLKIRSTKLEDSAMYFCASRPRTGGGSGFFGPGTRLTVL.

The rearrangement links TRBV5-6 to TRBJ2-3, with 8 bases fitting TRBD2. The CDR3 has 17 residues. Germline V gives CDR1 SGHDT, CDR2 YYEEEE. Germline trimming cut 3 bases from V and 2 bases from J; bases unmatched to any gene: 11. In DNA form, the CDR3 reads TGTGCCAGCAGCTCAGGAGGGAGCGGGGGTCTCACAGATACGCAGTATTTT. It codes for CASSSGGSGGLTDTQYF.

The rearrangement uses TRBV3-1 (or the pseudogene TRBV3-2) and TRBJ2-3; D is unresolved. The CDR3 contains 15 residues. In germline, CDR1 is LGHDT, CDR2 YNNKEL (reference sequence). V lost 4 bases to trimming and J lost 2 bases, with 13 bases between them. The CDR3 DNA sequence: TGTGCCAGCAGCCTCGCCCGGGTCCCCACAGATACGCAGTATTTT. It is translated as CASSLARVPTDTQYF.

This chain links TRBV25-1 with TRBJ2-3, with 11 bases identical to TRBD2. Germline V gene sequence: CDR1 MGHDK, CDR2 SYGVNS. The CDR3 has 16 amino acids. J gave up 5 bases and V 3 bases, and 7 bases lay outside the gene matches. CDR3 sequence: CASSEQLAGVGDTQYF. The DNA for the CDR3 is TGTGCCAGCAGTGAGCAACTAGCGGGAGTTGGAGATACGCAGTATTTT. The whole variable domain, filled in from reference TRBV25-1 and TRBJ2-3, reads EADIYQTPRYLVIGTGKKITLECSQTMGHDKMYWYQQDPGMELHLIHYSYGVNSTEKGDLSSESTVSRIRTEHFPLTLESARPSHTSQYLCASSEQLAGVGDTQYFGPGTRLTVL.

V usage is TRBV12-5 and J usage is TRBJ2-5, with unresolved D. This CDR3 spans 13 amino acids. Per germline, CDR1 LGHNT and CDR2 FRNRAP. The V end was cut by 0 bases, the J end by 2 bases, with 4 bases between. CDR3 in DNA: TGTGCTAGTGGTTTGGTCAGTCAAGAGACCCAGTACTTC. Translating gives CASGLVSQETQYF. Together with reference TRBV12-5 and TRBJ2-5, the CDR3 gives the full variable domain: DARVTQTPRHKVTEMGQEVTMRCQPILGHNTVFWYRQTMMQGLELLAYFRNRAPLDDSGMPKDRFSAEMPDATLATLKIQPSEPRDSAVYFCASGLVSQETQYFGPGTRLLVL.

This clone was counted only a few times. The chain joins TRBV6-5 to TRBJ2-3; no definite D call. Germline V CDR1 and CDR2: MNHEY, SVGAGI. The CDR3 is made up of 13 amino acids. The germline V and J ends were trimmed by 7 bases and 1 base, with 9 bases remaining between them. The CDR3 reads CASTERRTDTQYF. In DNA, the CDR3 is TGTGCCAGCACCGAGAGGCGCACAGATACGCAGTATTTT.

This chain links TRBV2 with TRBJ2-7, with 11 positions matching TRBD2. Per germline, CDR1 SNHLY and CDR2 FYNNEI. V lost 6 bases to trimming and J lost 4 bases; unmatched junction nucleotides: 5. The length of the CDR3 is 14 residues. The CDR3 region is CASRGTSGRYEQYF. The CDR3, as DNA: TGTGCCAGCAGGGGGACTAGCGGCCGTTACGAGCAGTACTTC. Complete variable domain (other parts from reference TRBV2 and TRBJ2-7): EPEVTQTPSHQVTQMGQEVILRCVPISNHLYFYWYRQILGQKVEFLVSFYNNEISEKSEIFDDQFSVERPDGSNFTLKIRSTKLEDSAMYFCASRGTSGRYEQYFGPGTRLTVT.

This clone was detected only once. This rearrangement joins TRBV2 to TRBJ1-3; no clear D gene. Between the trimmed V and J ends, which lost 6 bases and 0 bases, there was a span of 6 bases. CDR1 and CDR2 (germline): SNHLY, FYNNEI. The CDR3 spans 13 residues. The CDR3 spells CASSPNSGNTIYF. The CDR3 DNA reads TGTGCCAGCAGCCCCAACTCTGGAAACACCATATATTTT.